This TCR beta chain was captured in a study of T-cell memory formation after mild COVID-19 (dated by TCRdb to 2020 to 2023). About the study as a whole: TCR sequence clusters from the two donors were found to be largely donor specific. Two young, previously healthy adult volunteers, one female and one male, were included in the cohort. T-cell clones expanding and contracting after mild COVID-19 in a couple of donors were tracked by longitudinal TCRalpha and TCRbeta repertoire sequencing.

PBMCs were isolated by Ficoll-Paque density gradient centrifugation. Remarks on this clonotype: Its binding antigen is unknown. One base away there is no much larger clone; base qualities are not given.

Trimming at the junction amounts to 2 bases on V and 7 bases on J, and the germline ends lie 6 bases apart. Including the terminal cysteine and valine, the CDR3 comprises 11 residues. The kept DNA is CDR3 alone, 33 bases in frame from the first base. Per the germline V gene, MNHEY is the CDR1 and SVGAGI is the CDR2. Sequencer: Illumina NovaSeq 6000. Using 5'RACE with constant-segment primers, TCRalpha and TCRbeta cDNA libraries were constructed, with sample barcodes and unique molecular identifiers added in the process. Trizol reagent was used to extract RNA from every sample. Libraries were amplified in two PCR steps, with a second sample barcode and Illumina TruSeq adapters added in the second step. The libraries were sequenced on an Illumina NovaSeq using 2 x 150 bp paired-end reads. As for how the authors treated the data: The reads were demultiplexed and collapsed into UMI-guided consensus sequences using migec v1.2.7. Using mixcr v2.1.11, UMI consensuses were aligned to TRA and TRB V and J templates and then assembled into clonotypes. Clonotypes were classified as expanded or contracted when called significant by both edgeR and NoisET, with noise models trained on biological replicates. For edgeR calls, a false discovery rate-adjusted p below 0.01 and a log2 fold-change threshold of 1 were applied. As an exploratory analysis of dynamics, max-normalized trajectories of the 1000 most abundant clonotypes were examined with PCA combined with hierarchical clustering. Each responding clone was given a CD4 or CD8 phenotype based on the CD4+ and CD8+ repertoires, which had been sequenced separately. In-frame beta chains were kept once TCRdb had trimmed the public reads at Q25 with fastp and called clones with MiXCR. Rows matching on CDR3 protein sequence are summarized as one entry with the most common DNA and genes. TCRdb's processing, not the study's, gives the V and J calls here. Recorded for this sample are about 320,000 distinct CDR3 sequences; more than 13% of them occurred a single time. Over 20% of the sample lies in the top ten.

Here is what the overall study found, with its caveats: Only a couple of mild cases were covered in the study, and larger cohorts including severe cases with pre-infection samples were considered necessary. The second-wave clones that peaked on day 37 were not confirmed to be SARS-CoV-2 specific. Balanced CD4/CD8 phenotypes were observed for clones contracting from day 15 to 85, whereas a bias towards CD4+ was observed for a second wave of clones expanding from day 15 to 37. The detection of some responding clones in pre-infection memory suggests that pre-existing cross-reactive memory T cells joined the SARS-CoV-2 response. Contracting CD4+ clones were located mainly in the CM and EM memory subsets, whereas CD8+ clones were found to be enriched in EMRA.

Sequenced: PBMCs or a T cell subset sorted from them (not recorded which). The sequence links TRBV6-5 to TRBJ2-7, with the D segment identity uncertain. The clonotype originates from a man younger than 35 who had mild COVID-19 (a few samples of this study predate the infection). The sample titles of this study are shuffled in the database, so cell type and time point are left out; the donor was told from shared clones. The CDR3 is CASSYGKEQYV. The nucleotide sequence is TGTGCCAGCAGTTACGGGAAAGAGCAGTACGTC.